This T cell receptor (beta chain) is drawn from a study of blood T cell repertoires in COVID-19. About the study: Samples of COVID-19 (acute and convalescent) were obtained from the United States, Italy and Spain.

Membership in each cohort depended on participant-reported clinical history. Methods used by the authors: Estimation of nucleated cell counts was performed using reference gene primer amplification. Data came from immunoSEQ multiplex PCR; TCRdb stores just in-frame clones and leaves some out. The V and J calls and the clone size are those of that table, but D and trimming were determined from the DNA. The profile shows about 220,000 clones, around 87% of them singletons. The CDR3 loop spans 14 amino acids. Germline V gene lookup returns CDR1 SNHLY and CDR2 FYNNEI. V shed 9 bases and J shed 4 bases, with 18 bases lying between them.

Sequencing input: PBMCs or T cells enriched from blood (not recorded which). This TCR was recovered from a woman aged 18-30 years in a cohort exposed to, infected with or recovered from COVID-19 (not recorded which). The chain carries TRBV2 and TRBJ1-2; D possibly corresponds to TRBD1 (5 bases). The CDR3 region is CASLDSNRGYGYTF. In DNA, the CDR3 is TGTGCCAGTCTTGACAGCAATCGAGGCTATGGCTACACCTTC. Full variable domain (outside the CDR3, taken from reference TRBV2 and TRBJ1-2): EPEVTQTPSHQVTQMGQEVILRCVPISNHLYFYWYRQILGQKVEFLVSFYNNEISEKSEIFDDQFSVERPDGSNFTLKIRSTKLEDSAMYFCASLDSNRGYGYTFGSGTRLTVV.